The 25 T cell receptor beta chains presented below share a single source sample, sequenced in a study of blood T cell repertoires in COVID-19. Method: immunoSEQ multiplex PCR; TCRdb's copy keeps in-frame clones and lacks some. The profile shows 350,000 to 450,000 clones, roughly 80% of them singletons. What was sequenced was PBMCs or T cells enriched from blood (not recorded which). These receptors all stem from a woman in her fifties or sixties who had recovered from COVID-19.

The J gene is TRBJ2-1, the V gene TRBV5-1; 7 bases are a match to TRBD1. This CDR3 has 15 residues. The germline CDR1 and CDR2 sequences are SGHRS and YFSETQ. Unmatched junction bases numbered 5, after V lost 0 bases and J lost 5 bases. The CDR3 spells CASSLDGQEDNEQFF. The CDR3 nucleotides are TGCGCCAGCAGCTTGGATGGACAGGAGGACAATGAGCAGTTCTTC.

CDR3 sequence: CASSLDRGLNTEAFF. The CDR3 DNA reads TGTGCCAGCAGCTTGGACAGGGGATTGAACACTGAAGCTTTCTTT. This sequence joins TRBV5-4 and TRBJ1-1; 7 positions agree with TRBD1. The CDR3 consists of 15 residues. Germline loops: CDR1 SGHNT, CDR2 YYREEE (reference sequence). With 0 bases clipped from V and 0 bases from J, the junction kept 2 bases outside the gene matches.

The chain combines TRBV5-6 with TRBJ1-2, with a tentative D call TRBD1 (5 bases). Trimming shortened V by 3 bases and J by 8 bases, and 8 bases separated the two germline ends. Germline V gene lookup returns CDR1 SGHDT and CDR2 YYEEEE. The CDR3 covers 11 residues. CDR3 nucleotide sequence: TGTGCCAGCAGCTCGGGGGAGGGCTACACCTTC. Encoded protein: CASSSGEGYTF.

The rearrangement joins TRBV5-1 to TRBJ2-7; 10 bases are shared with TRBD1. The CDR3 is 15 amino acids. Germline CDR1 and CDR2: SGHRS and YFSETQ. The V and J ends lost 4 bases and 6 bases, in that order; junction bases with no gene match: 10. CDR3 residues: CASSPQTGTGVEQYF. The CDR3 bases are TGCGCCAGCAGCCCGCAAACCGGGACAGGGGTCGAGCAGTACTTC. Based on the CDR3 plus reference TRBV5-1 and TRBJ2-7, the full variable domain is KAGVTQTPRYLIKTRGQQVTLSCSPISGHRSVSWYQQTPGQGLQFLFEYFSETQRNKGNFPGRFSGRQFSNSRSEMNVSTLELGDSALYLCASSPQTGTGVEQYFGPGTRLTVT.

This clone appeared a few times. The chain recombines TRBV6-5 with TRBJ2-7; no firm D call. The V gene's germline CDR1 is MNHEY and CDR2 SVGAGI. This CDR3 contains 12 residues. V dropped 7 bases and J dropped 2 bases, with 9 bases sitting between them. The CDR3 spells CASKTTAYEQYF. CDR3 nucleotide sequence: TGTGCCAGCAAGACAACAGCCTACGAGCAGTACTTC.

The chain links TRBV7-2 to TRBJ2-7, with D maybe TRBD2 (5 bases). V was trimmed by 4 bases and J by 2 bases, leaving 9 bases between them. The length of the CDR3 is 13 residues. Germline CDR1 and CDR2: SGHTA and FQGNSA. The CDR3 is CASSSSGAYEQYF. The CDR3 DNA follows: TGTGCCAGCAGCTCCTCCGGGGCCTACGAGCAGTACTTC.

The J gene is TRBJ1-2, the V gene TRBV6-2 or TRBV6-3; perhaps TRBD1 as D (6 bases). Germline CDR1 reads MNHEY; CDR2 reads SVGEGT. This CDR3 region has 16 residues. Trimming took off 2 bases at V and 3 bases at J, with 16 bases between the two ends. The CDR3, as DNA: TGTGCCAGCAGTTACGGCGGCGCAGGGGCGGACTATGGCTACACCTTC. It codes for CASSYGGAGADYGYTF.

The rearrangement uses TRBV27 and TRBJ2-1; TRBD2 matches at 11 bases. The CDR3 extends over 16 amino acids. J lost 9 bases, V lost 1 base, and 8 bases had no gene match. Germline lookup yields CDR1 MNHEY and CDR2 SMNVEV (reference sequence). The CDR3 nucleotides are TGTGCCAGCAGTTTATTAGCGGGAGGGCCGTTGGGTGAGCAGTTCTTC. It translates to CASSLLAGGPLGEQFF.

This clone was seen more than once but under ten times. V gene TRBV5-1 combines with J gene TRBJ1-1, with D hard to call. The CDR3 runs to 14 residues. Trimming cost V 0 bases and J 6 bases, with 12 bases left between them. Germline CDR1 SGHRS, CDR2 YFSETQ. CDR3 sequence: CASSLAAESAEAFF. CDR3 nucleotide sequence: TGCGCCAGCAGCTTGGCCGCGGAGAGCGCTGAAGCTTTCTTT.

This rearrangement joins TRBV11-2 to TRBJ2-1; 11 bases are a match to TRBD2. CDR3 length: 14 residues. Germline lookup yields CDR1 SGHAT and CDR2 FQNNGV. V lost 1 base and J lost 12; bases outside the gene matches: 5. The CDR3 is CASSLGLAGGGQFF. The CDR3 region has the DNA TGTGCCAGCAGCTTAGGTCTAGCGGGGGGCGGGCAGTTCTTC.

The chain uses TRBV18 and TRBJ2-2; tentative D call: TRBD2 (6 bases). The CDR3 totals 12 residues. Between the trimmed V and J ends, which lost 2 bases and 9 bases, there was a span of 7 bases. The germline V gene has CDR1 KGHSH and CDR2 LQKENI. For the CDR3, the DNA is TGTGCCAGCTCACCAGGGGACTGGGAGCTGTTTTTT. Amino acids: CASSPGDWELFF.

V is TRBV2 and J is TRBJ2-3, with TRBD1 matching over 8 bases. The CDR3 has 15 amino acids. Germline CDR1 and CDR2: SNHLY and FYNNEI. The J segment lost 1 base and the V segment lost 3 bases, leaving 3 bases of the junction unmatched. The CDR3 sequence: CASSDEDRGTDTQYF. In nucleotides, the CDR3 is TGTGCCAGCAGTGACGAGGACAGGGGCACAGATACGCAGTATTTT.

V usage is TRBV5-1 and J usage is TRBJ2-7, with unresolved D. CDR3 length: 13 residues. CDR1 and CDR2 (germline): SGHRS, YFSETQ. V dropped 0 bases and J dropped 4 bases, with 8 bases sitting between them. The CDR3 spells CASSLGALYEQYF. Written as DNA, the CDR3 is TGCGCCAGCAGCTTGGGGGCCCTTTACGAGCAGTACTTC.

There are a few counts of this clone. The chain recombines TRBV10-3 with TRBJ2-7; tentatively, D is TRBD2 (6 bases). This CDR3 comprises 12 residues. Looked up from germline, CDR1 is ENHRY and CDR2 is SYGVKD. Trimming took off 8 bases at V and 3 bases at J, with 11 bases between the two ends. The CDR3 region is CAIRDGSYEQYF. The CDR3 DNA reads as TGTGCCATCCGGGACGGGAGCTACGAGCAGTACTTC.

The J gene is TRBJ1-3, the V gene TRBV2, with a tentative D call TRBD1 (5 bases). Looked up from germline, CDR1 is SNHLY and CDR2 is FYNNEI. This CDR3 contains 16 residues. V lost 3 bases to trimming and J lost 4 bases, with 16 bases between them. CDR3 sequence reads: CASSDFVGHSGNTIYF. As DNA, the CDR3 is TGTGCCAGCAGTGATTTCGTAGGACACTCGGGAAACACCATATATTTT.

The genes are TRBV2 and TRBJ2-3; 8 nucleotides align to TRBD1. The germline CDR1 and CDR2 sequences are SNHLY and FYNNEI. There are 15 residues in the CDR3. V trimming: 6 bases; J trimming: 2 bases; junction bases outside the gene matches: 7. The CDR3: CASRRSGQDTDTQYF. The CDR3 nucleotides read TGTGCCAGCAGAAGGTCGGGACAGGACACAGATACGCAGTATTTT.

V is TRBV23-1 and J is TRBJ1-2; 10 bases fit TRBD1. TRBV23-1 is known as an ORF, though its function is uncertain. The V segment lost 1 base and the J segment 4 bases; nucleotides outside the gene matches: 3. The CDR3 has 15 residues. The CDR3 region is CASSQWGQGTYGYTF. CDR3 coding DNA: TGCGCCAGCAGTCAATGGGGACAGGGGACCTATGGCTACACCTTC.

The chain joins TRBV7-2 to TRBJ2-3, with TRBD2 matching 9 bases. The V segment lost 2 bases and the J segment 4 bases; nucleotides outside the gene matches: 16. The CDR3 extends over 19 amino acids. Germline V gives CDR1 SGHTA, CDR2 FQGNSA. CDR3 DNA sequence: TGTGCCAGCAGCTTAACCCCCTCAGGCGGGGGGGCGGGCCCAGATACGCAGTATTTT. Protein sequence: CASSLTPSGGGAGPDTQYF.

The rearrangement joins TRBV7-2 to TRBJ2-1, with TRBD2 matching over 9 bases. Losses at the gene ends were 8 bases for V and 0 bases for J; bases not matched to a gene: 5. The CDR3 length is 15 residues. Per the germline V gene, CDR1 is SGHTA and CDR2 is FQGNSA. The CDR3 loop reads CASCAGGSSYNEQFF. DNA for the CDR3: TGTGCCAGCTGTGCGGGAGGGAGCTCCTACAATGAGCAGTTCTTC.

Written as DNA, the CDR3 is TGTGCCAGCACCCATCAACAGGGAAGGGACACTGAAGCTTTCTTT. This translates into CASTHQQGRDTEAFF. The gene calls are TRBV11-3 and TRBJ1-1; perhaps TRBD1 as D (6 bases). CDR1 and CDR2 from the germline V gene are SGHNT and YENEEA. Deletions cut 7 bases from V and 3 bases from J, with 18 bases between. This CDR3 is built from 15 residues.

The chain employs TRBV27 and TRBJ2-1; 10 nucleotides line up with TRBD2. V gave up 6 bases and J gave up 15 bases; unmatched junction bases: 11. Germline assignment: CDR1 MNHEY and CDR2 SMNVEV (reference sequence). This CDR3 region has 13 residues. CDR3 protein: CASSFSGRSWPFF. For the CDR3, the DNA is TGTGCCAGCAGCTTTAGCGGGAGGAGTTGGCCGTTCTTC.

This clone was detected once. The chain carries TRBV6-5 and TRBJ2-7, with D possibly being TRBD2 (6 bases). Trimming removed 5 bases at V and 2 bases at J, with 16 bases between. Germline assignment: CDR1 MNHEY and CDR2 SVGAGI. This CDR3 comprises 15 residues. CDR3 bases: TGTGCCAGCAGTATCTCGGGCGGGGCCACCTACGAGCAGTACTTC. Protein sequence: CASSISGGATYEQYF.

A single count supports this clone. The CDR3 is CASTWGGNEQYF. CDR3 nucleotide sequence: TGTGCCAGCACCTGGGGAGGGAACGAGCAGTACTTC. The chain couples TRBV12-3 or TRBV12-4 to TRBJ2-7, with 7 bases identical to TRBD2. Trimming took 7 bases from V and 5 from J; bases not matched to a gene: 5. The CDR3 contains 12 residues.

The chain couples TRBV9 to TRBJ1-1; 10 positions agree with TRBD1. Germline V CDR1 and CDR2: SGDLS, YYNGEE. Losses at the gene ends were 10 bases for V and 4 bases for J; bases not matched to a gene: 13. This CDR3 is built from 15 residues. CDR3 DNA: TGTGCCCCCAGCGCAGGACAGGGGGGGGCCACTGAAGCTTTCTTT. It specifies CAPSAGQGGATEAFF.

The chain recombines TRBV28 with TRBJ1-2, with D tentatively TRBD1 (5 bases). CDR1 is MDHEN, CDR2 SYDVKM, per germline. This CDR3 is 14 amino acids long. V dropped 3 bases and J dropped 3 bases, with 11 bases sitting between them. CDR3 DNA: TGTGCCAGCAGTTTCAGGGAGGTGGACTATGGCTACACCTTC. Amino acids: CASSFREVDYGYTF.